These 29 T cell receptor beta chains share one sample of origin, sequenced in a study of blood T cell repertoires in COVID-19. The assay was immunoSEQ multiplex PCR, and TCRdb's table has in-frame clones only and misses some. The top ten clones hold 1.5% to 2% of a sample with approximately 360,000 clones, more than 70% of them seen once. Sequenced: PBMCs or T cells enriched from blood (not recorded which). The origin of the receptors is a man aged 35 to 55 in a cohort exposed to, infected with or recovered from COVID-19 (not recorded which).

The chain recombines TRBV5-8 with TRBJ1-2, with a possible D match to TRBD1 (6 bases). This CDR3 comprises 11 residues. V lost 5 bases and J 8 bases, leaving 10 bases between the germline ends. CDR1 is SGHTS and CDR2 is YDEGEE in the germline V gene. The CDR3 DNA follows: TGTGCCAGCAGTTATCAGGGGGGCTACACCTTC. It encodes CASSYQGGYTF.

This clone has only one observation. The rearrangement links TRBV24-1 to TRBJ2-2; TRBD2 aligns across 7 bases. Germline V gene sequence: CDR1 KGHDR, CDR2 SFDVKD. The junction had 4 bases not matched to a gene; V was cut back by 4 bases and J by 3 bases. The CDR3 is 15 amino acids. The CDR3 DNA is TGTGCCACCAGTGAGGGGGGGACCCACACCGGGGAGCTGTTTTTT. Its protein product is CATSEGGTHTGELFF.

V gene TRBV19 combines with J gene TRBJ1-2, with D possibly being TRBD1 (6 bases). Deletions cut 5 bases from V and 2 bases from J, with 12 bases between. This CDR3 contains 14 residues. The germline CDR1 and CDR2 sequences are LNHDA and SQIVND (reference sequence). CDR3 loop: CASSPGTRNYGYTF. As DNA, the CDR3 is TGTGCCAGTAGTCCCGGGACACGGAACTATGGCTACACCTTC. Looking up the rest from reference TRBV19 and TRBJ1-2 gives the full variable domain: DGGITQSPKYLFRKEGQNVTLSCEQNLNHDAMYWYRQDPGQGLRLIYYSQIVNDFQKGDIAEGYSVSREKKESFPLTVTSAQKNPTAFYLCASSPGTRNYGYTFGSGTRLTVV.

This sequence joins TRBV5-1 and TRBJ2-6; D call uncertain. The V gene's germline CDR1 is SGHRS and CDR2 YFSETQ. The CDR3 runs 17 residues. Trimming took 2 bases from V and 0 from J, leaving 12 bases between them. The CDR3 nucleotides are TGCGCCAGCAGCTTTGGTTACAGCCGCTCTGGGGCCAACGTCCTGACTTTC. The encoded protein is CASSFGYSRSGANVLTF.

The CDR3 DNA reads TGTGCCAGCAGTGACGGGGGCTATAATTCACCCCTCCACTTT. Translating gives CASSDGGYNSPLHF. The genes are TRBV25-1 and TRBJ1-6, with D perhaps matching TRBD1 (5 bases). CDR3 length: 14 amino acids. Germline CDR1 reads MGHDK; CDR2 reads SYGVNS. The V end lost 3 bases, the J end lost 3 bases, and 6 bases lay between the germline ends.

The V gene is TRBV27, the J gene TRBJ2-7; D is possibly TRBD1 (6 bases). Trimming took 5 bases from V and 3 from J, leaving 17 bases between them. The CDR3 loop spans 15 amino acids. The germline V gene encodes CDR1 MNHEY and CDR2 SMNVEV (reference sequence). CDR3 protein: CASSLGRGALYEQYF. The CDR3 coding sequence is TGTGCCAGCAGTCTGGGCAGGGGAGCTCTCTACGAGCAGTACTTC.

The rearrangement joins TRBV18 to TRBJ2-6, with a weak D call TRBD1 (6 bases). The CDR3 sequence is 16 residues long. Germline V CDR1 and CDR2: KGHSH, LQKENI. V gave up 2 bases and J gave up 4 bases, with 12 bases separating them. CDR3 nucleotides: TGTGCCAGCTCACCAATAGCAGGGGTCGGGGCCAACGTCCTGACTTTC. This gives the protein CASSPIAGVGANVLTF.

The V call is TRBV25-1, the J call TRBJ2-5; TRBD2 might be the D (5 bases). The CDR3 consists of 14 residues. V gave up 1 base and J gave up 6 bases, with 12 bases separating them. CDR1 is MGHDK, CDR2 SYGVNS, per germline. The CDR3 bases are TGTGCCAGCAGTGAATCCACGGGAAAGCAGACCCAGTACTTC. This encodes CASSESTGKQTQYF.

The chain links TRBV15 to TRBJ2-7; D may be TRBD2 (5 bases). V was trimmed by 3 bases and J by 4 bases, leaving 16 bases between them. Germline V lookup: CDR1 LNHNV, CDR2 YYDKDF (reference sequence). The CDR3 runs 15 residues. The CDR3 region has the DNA TGTGCCACCAGCAGGGTGGGAGAGATACAATACGAGCAGTACTTC. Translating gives CATSRVGEIQYEQYF.

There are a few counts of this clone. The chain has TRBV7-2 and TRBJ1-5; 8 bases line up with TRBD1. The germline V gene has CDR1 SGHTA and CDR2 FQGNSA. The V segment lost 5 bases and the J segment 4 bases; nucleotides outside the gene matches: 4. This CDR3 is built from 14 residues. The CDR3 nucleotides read TGTGCCAGCAGCCGGACAGGGTTTAATCAGCCCCAGCATTTT. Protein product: CASSRTGFNQPQHF. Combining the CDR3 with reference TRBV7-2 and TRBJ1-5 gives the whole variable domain GAGVSQSPSNKVTEKGKDVELRCDPISGHTALYWYRQSLGQGLEFLIYFQGNSAPDKSGLPSDRFSAERTGGSVSTLTIQRTQQEDSAVYLCASSRTGFNQPQHFGDGTRLSIL.

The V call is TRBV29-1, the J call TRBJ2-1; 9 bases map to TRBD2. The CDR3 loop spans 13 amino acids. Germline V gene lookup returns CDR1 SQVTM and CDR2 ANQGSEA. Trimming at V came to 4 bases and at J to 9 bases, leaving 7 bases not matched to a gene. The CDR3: CSVGWGLAPEQFF. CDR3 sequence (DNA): TGCAGCGTTGGATGGGGACTAGCCCCTGAGCAGTTCTTC.

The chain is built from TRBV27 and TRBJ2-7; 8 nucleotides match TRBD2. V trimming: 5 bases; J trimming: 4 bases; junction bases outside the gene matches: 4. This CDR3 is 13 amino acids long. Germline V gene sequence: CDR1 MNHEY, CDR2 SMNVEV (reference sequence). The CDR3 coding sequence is TGTGCCAGCAGTAGGCCTAGCGGGTACGAGCAGTACTTC. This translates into CASSRPSGYEQYF.

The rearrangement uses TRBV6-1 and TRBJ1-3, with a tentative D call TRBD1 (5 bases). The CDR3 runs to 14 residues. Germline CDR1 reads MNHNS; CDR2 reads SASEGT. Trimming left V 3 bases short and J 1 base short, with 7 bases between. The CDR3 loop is CASSDRDSGNTIYF. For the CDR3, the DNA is TGTGCCAGCAGTGACAGGGATTCTGGAAACACCATATATTTT.

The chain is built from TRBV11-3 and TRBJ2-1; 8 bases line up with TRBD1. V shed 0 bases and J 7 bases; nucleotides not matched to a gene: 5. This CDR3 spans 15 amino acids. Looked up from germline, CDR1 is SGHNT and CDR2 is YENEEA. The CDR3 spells CASSLETGQVNEQFF. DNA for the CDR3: TGTGCCAGCAGCTTAGAAACGGGACAGGTAAATGAGCAGTTCTTC. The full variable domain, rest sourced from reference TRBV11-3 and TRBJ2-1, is EAGVVQSPRYKIIEKKQPVAFWCNPISGHNTLYWYLQNLGQGPELLIRYENEEAVDDSQLPKDRFSAERLKGVDSTLKIQPAELGDSAVYLCASSLETGQVNEQFFGPGTRLTVL.

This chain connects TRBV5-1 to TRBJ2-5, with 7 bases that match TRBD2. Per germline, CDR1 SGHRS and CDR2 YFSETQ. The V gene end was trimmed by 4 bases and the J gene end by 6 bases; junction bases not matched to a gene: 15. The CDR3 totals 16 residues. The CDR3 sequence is CASSLRGTTGGQTQYF. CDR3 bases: TGCGCCAGCAGCCTACGGGGGACGACGGGAGGTCAGACCCAGTACTTC.

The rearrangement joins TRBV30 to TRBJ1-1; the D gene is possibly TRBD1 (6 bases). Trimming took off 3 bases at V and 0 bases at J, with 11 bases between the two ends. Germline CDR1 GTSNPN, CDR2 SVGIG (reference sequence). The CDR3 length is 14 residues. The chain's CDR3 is CAWSRGPMNTEAFF. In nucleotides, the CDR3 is TGTGCCTGGAGCAGGGGACCGATGAACACTGAAGCTTTCTTT.

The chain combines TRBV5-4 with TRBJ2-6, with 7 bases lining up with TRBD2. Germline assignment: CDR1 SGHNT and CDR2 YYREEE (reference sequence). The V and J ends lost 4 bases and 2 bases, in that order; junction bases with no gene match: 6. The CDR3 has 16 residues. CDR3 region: CASSPNRGAGANVLTF. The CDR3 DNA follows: TGTGCCAGCAGCCCCAACCGGGGGGCTGGGGCCAACGTCCTGACTTTC.

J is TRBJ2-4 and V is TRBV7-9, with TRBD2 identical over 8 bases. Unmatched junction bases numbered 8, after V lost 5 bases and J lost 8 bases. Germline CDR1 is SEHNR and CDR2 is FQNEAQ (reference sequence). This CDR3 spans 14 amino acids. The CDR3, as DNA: TGTGCCAGCAGCCCGAGCGGGAGTGGCTACATTCAGTACTTC. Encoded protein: CASSPSGSGYIQYF.

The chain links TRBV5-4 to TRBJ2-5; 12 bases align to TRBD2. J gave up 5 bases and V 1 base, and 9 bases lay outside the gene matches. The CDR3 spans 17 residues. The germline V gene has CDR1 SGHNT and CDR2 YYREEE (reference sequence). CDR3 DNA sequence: TGTGCCAGCAGCTTGTACCCTAGCGGGAGGGCCCGGGAGACCCAGTACTTC. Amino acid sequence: CASSLYPSGRARETQYF.

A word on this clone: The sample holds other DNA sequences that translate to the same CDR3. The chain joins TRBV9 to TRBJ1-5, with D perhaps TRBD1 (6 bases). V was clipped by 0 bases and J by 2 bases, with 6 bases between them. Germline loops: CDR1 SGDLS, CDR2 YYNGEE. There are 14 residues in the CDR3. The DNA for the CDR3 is TGTGCCAGCAGCGTAGGGACAGGCAATCAGCCCCAGCATTTT. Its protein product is CASSVGTGNQPQHF. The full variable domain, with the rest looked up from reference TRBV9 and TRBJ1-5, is DSGVTQTPKHLITATGQRVTLRCSPRSGDLSVYWYQQSLDQGLQFLIQYYNGEERAKGNILERFSAQQFPDLHSELNLSSLELGDSALYFCASSVGTGNQPQHFGDGTRLSIL.

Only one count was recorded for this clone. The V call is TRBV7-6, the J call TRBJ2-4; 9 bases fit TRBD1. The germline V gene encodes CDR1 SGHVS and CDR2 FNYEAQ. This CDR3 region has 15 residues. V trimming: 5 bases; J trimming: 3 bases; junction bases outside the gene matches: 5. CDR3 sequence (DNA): TGTGCCAGCAGCCCCCGGACAGGGGTCAAAAACATTCAGTACTTC. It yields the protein CASSPRTGVKNIQYF.

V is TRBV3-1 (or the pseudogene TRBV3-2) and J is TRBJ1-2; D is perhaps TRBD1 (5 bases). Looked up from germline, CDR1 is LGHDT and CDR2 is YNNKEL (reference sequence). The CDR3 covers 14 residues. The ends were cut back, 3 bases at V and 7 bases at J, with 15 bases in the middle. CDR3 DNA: TGTGCCAGCAGCCACTCAGGGTTTTCGGGTGGCTACACCTTC. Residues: CASSHSGFSGGYTF.

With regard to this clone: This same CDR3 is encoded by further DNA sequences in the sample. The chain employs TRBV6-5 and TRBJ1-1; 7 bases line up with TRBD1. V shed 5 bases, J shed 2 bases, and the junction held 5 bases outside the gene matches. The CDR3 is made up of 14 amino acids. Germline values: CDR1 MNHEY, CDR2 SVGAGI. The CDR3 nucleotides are TGTGCCAGCAGTAGTGACAGGGTAAACACTGAAGCTTTCTTT. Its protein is CASSSDRVNTEAFF.

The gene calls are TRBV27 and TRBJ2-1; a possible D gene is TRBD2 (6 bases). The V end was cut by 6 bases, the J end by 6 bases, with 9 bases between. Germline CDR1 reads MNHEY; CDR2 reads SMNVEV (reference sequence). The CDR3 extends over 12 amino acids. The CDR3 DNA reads TGTGCCAGCAGGCGGGGAGTCAATGAGCAGTTCTTC. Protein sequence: CASRRGVNEQFF.

The CDR3 coding sequence is TGTGCCAGCAGTGACGACCGGGACAGGAACACTGAAGCTTTCTTT. The encoded protein is CASSDDRDRNTEAFF. This chain connects TRBV6-1 to TRBJ1-1; 7 positions agree with TRBD1. This CDR3 comprises 15 residues. Trimming cost V 3 bases and J 1 base; bases outside gene matches: 5. Germline assignment: CDR1 MNHNS and CDR2 SASEGT.

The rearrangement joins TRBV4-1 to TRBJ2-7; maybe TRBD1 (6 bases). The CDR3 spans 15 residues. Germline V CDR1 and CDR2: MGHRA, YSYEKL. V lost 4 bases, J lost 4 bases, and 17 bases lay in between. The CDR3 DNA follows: TGCGCCAGCAGCCTAAGTCAGGACAGTCGGTACGAGCAGTACTTC. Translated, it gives CASSLSQDSRYEQYF.

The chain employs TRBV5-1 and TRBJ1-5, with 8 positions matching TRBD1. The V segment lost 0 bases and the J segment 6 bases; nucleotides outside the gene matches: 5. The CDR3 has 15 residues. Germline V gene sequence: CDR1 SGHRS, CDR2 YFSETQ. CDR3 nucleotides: TGCGCCAGCAGCTTGGAGACAGGGGAAGGTCAGCCCCAGCATTTT. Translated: CASSLETGEGQPQHF.

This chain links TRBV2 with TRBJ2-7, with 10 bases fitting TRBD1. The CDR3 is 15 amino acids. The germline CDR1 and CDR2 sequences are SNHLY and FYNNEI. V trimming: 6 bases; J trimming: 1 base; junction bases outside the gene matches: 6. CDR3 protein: CASSQGGQGSYEQYF. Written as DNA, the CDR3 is TGTGCCAGCAGCCAGGGGGGACAGGGGTCCTACGAGCAGTACTTC. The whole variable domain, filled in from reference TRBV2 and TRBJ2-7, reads EPEVTQTPSHQVTQMGQEVILRCVPISNHLYFYWYRQILGQKVEFLVSFYNNEISEKSEIFDDQFSVERPDGSNFTLKIRSTKLEDSAMYFCASSQGGQGSYEQYFGPGTRLTVT.

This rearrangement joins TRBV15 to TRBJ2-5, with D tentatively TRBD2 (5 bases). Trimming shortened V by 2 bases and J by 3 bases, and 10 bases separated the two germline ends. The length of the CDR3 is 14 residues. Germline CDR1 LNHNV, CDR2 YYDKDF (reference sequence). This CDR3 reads CATSRSWTEETQYF. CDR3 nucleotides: TGTGCCACCAGCAGATCCTGGACTGAAGAGACCCAGTACTTC.